A single sample is the source of the 14 T cell receptor beta chains below, sequenced in a study of cytomegalovirus exposure and HLA in healthy donors. PCR amplification relied on 60 Vbeta primers (plus 13 Jbeta primers). Clones were read by immunoSEQ multiplex PCR, and TCRdb kept only the in-frame ones, dropping some. In the table there are about 160,000 clones, approximately 79% of which are singletons. What was sequenced was PBMCs. These receptors all come from a man in his 60s in good health and CMV-seronegative.

This chain connects TRBV18 to TRBJ1-6; 7 bases fit TRBD1. The germline V gene encodes CDR1 KGHSH and CDR2 LQKENI. Trimming removed 4 bases from V and 0 bases from J; junction bases left unmatched: 0. The CDR3 consists of 15 residues. The CDR3: CASSRDSSYNSPLHF. The CDR3 region has the DNA TGTGCCAGCTCACGGGACAGCTCCTATAATTCACCCCTCCACTTT.

The chain couples TRBV6-5 to TRBJ2-3; no clear D gene. Germline CDR1 and CDR2: MNHEY and SVGAGI. V shed 8 bases and J shed 0 bases, with 9 bases lying between them. The CDR3 loop spans 13 amino acids. This CDR3 is CASRRASTDTQYF. The CDR3 nucleotides are TGTGCCAGCCGGAGAGCTAGCACAGATACGCAGTATTTT.

The chain links TRBV7-2 to TRBJ2-6; D possibly corresponds to TRBD2 (5 bases). Trimming pared 3 bases from V and 2 bases from J, leaving 11 bases between. In germline, CDR1 is SGHTA, CDR2 FQGNSA. The CDR3 extends over 16 amino acids. The CDR3, as DNA: TGTGCCAGCAGCTTTAGCGTCCAGACTGGGGCCAACGTCCTGACTTTC. Its translation is CASSFSVQTGANVLTF.

This clone was counted only a few times. The chain carries TRBV5-4 and TRBJ1-5; 7 nucleotides agree with TRBD1. The CDR3 is 15 residues long. Germline V gene data show CDR1 as SGHNT and CDR2 as YYREEE (reference sequence). Trimming cost V 0 bases and J 4 bases; bases outside gene matches: 4. CDR3 sequence: CASSLGQGKNQPQHF. The CDR3 DNA reads as TGTGCCAGCAGCTTGGGACAGGGCAAGAATCAGCCCCAGCATTTT.

This clone appeared once. This chain links TRBV5-4 with TRBJ1-4; D unclear. This CDR3 region has 13 residues. V shed 2 bases and J shed 4 bases, with 6 bases lying between them. The germline CDR1 and CDR2 sequences are SGHNT and YYREEE (reference sequence). Written as DNA, the CDR3 is TGTGCCAGCAGCTTCGGAGGTAATGAAAAACTGTTTTTT. It translates to CASSFGGNEKLFF.

This clone has just one count. The V and J genes are TRBV14 and TRBJ1-3, with D maybe TRBD1 (5 bases). Germline V gene sequence: CDR1 SGHDN, CDR2 FVKESK. Trimming pared 1 base from V and 4 bases from J, leaving 11 bases between. The CDR3 consists of 15 residues. The CDR3 region is CASSQGGVRGNTIYF. The CDR3 DNA reads as TGTGCCAGCAGCCAAGGGGGGGTCAGAGGAAACACCATATATTTT.

The chain has TRBV9 and TRBJ2-3; TRBD2 matches 11 bases. V was pared by 1 base and J by 6 bases, with 1 base of the junction left unmatched. The CDR3 consists of 14 residues. Germline V lookup: CDR1 SGDLS, CDR2 YYNGEE. The CDR3 sequence: CASSVTSGSDTQYF. CDR3 nucleotide sequence: TGTGCCAGCAGCGTAACTAGCGGGAGCGATACGCAGTATTTT.

The rearrangement uses TRBV5-1 and TRBJ2-5; D ambiguous. Germline V gene lookup returns CDR1 SGHRS and CDR2 YFSETQ. Trimming shortened V by 4 bases and J by 4 bases, and 11 bases separated the two germline ends. CDR3 size: 13 residues. As DNA, the CDR3 is TGCGCCAGCAGCCCCCGGTTACGAGAGACCCAGTACTTC. Translation gives CASSPRLRETQYF.

The chain links TRBV5-1 to TRBJ1-1, with D possibly TRBD1 on 5 matching bases. Germline CDR1 reads SGHRS; CDR2 reads YFSETQ. The CDR3 is made up of 14 amino acids. V lost 4 bases, J lost 5 bases, and 15 bases lay in between. In nucleotides, the CDR3 is TGCGCCAGCAGCCACGGGCTATCAGGGACTGAAGCTTTCTTT. As protein: CASSHGLSGTEAFF. Combining the CDR3 with reference TRBV5-1 and TRBJ1-1 gives the whole variable domain KAGVTQTPRYLIKTRGQQVTLSCSPISGHRSVSWYQQTPGQGLQFLFEYFSETQRNKGNFPGRFSGRQFSNSRSEMNVSTLELGDSALYLCASSHGLSGTEAFFGQGTRLTVV.

This chain links TRBV7-2 with TRBJ2-3, with TRBD2 identical over 7 bases. Germline loops: CDR1 SGHTA, CDR2 FQGNSA. The CDR3 is 18 amino acids. Germline trimming cut 5 bases from V and 0 bases from J; bases unmatched to any gene: 14. CDR3 coding DNA: TGTGCCAGCAGCCGCCAAGCGGGAAGGTCCATTAGCACAGATACGCAGTATTTT. The encoded protein is CASSRQAGRSISTDTQYF.

The chain links TRBV19 to TRBJ1-2; TRBD1 might be the D (6 bases). Trimming pared 3 bases from V and 1 base from J, leaving 12 bases between. This CDR3 is built from 15 residues. Germline V gene sequence: CDR1 LNHDA, CDR2 SQIVND (reference sequence). The CDR3 spells CASSIRGTDNYGYTF. The DNA for the CDR3 is TGTGCCAGTAGTATTAGGGGGACCGATAACTATGGCTACACCTTC.

This chain uses TRBV7-2 with TRBJ2-7; 12 bases are a match to TRBD2. The V and J ends lost 5 bases and 5 bases, in that order; junction bases with no gene match: 10. Germline values: CDR1 SGHTA, CDR2 FQGNSA. This CDR3 is built from 16 residues. The CDR3 DNA follows: TGTACCAGCAGCCAATCACTAGCGGGGGGAGTTAACGAGCAGTACTTC. Protein product: CTSSQSLAGGVNEQYF.

This chain connects TRBV4-2 to TRBJ2-7; 7 bases are shared with TRBD1. CDR3 size: 16 residues. V was pared by 1 base and J by 2 bases, with 8 bases of the junction left unmatched. Germline V gene sequence: CDR1 LGHNA, CDR2 YNFKEQ. CDR3 region: CASSQVVFTGAYEQYF. The CDR3 DNA follows: TGTGCCAGCAGCCAAGTAGTTTTTACAGGGGCCTACGAGCAGTACTTC.

The chain uses TRBV21-1 and TRBJ2-7; the table's D call of TRBD2 was not tested on the DNA. TRBV21-1 is given as a pseudogene. This CDR3 spans 16 amino acids. The CDR3 nucleotides are TGTGCCAGCAGCAAAGGCCCTAGCGGGAAACCCTACGAGCAGTACTTC. Translating gives CASSKGPSGKPYEQYF.